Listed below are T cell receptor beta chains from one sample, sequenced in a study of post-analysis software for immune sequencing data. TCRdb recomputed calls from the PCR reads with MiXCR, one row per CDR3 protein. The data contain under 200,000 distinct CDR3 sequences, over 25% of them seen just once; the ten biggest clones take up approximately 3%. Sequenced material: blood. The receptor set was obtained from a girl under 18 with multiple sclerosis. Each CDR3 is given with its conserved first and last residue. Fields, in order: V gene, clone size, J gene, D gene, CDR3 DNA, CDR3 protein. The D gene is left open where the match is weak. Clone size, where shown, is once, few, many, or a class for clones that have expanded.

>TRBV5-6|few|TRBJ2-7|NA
TGTGCCAGCAGACCAGGGTCCGGGCGCGAGCAGTACTTC
CASRPGSGREQYF
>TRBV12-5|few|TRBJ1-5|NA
TGTGCTAGTGTACTGCAGGGGAATCAGCCCCAGCATTTT
CASVLQGNQPQHF
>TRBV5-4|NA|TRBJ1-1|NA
TGTGCCAGCAGCTTGGACGGGGGTTCTGGAGATTTCTTT
CASSLDGGSGDFF
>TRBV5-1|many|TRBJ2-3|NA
TGCGCCAGCAGCTCTAACTTGGCAGATACGCAGTATTTT
CASSSNLADTQYF
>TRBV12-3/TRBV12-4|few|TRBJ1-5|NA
TGTGCCAGCAGTGCCCCGGGCCCCCAGCATTTT
CASSAPGPQHF
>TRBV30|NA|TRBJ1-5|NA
TGTGCCTGGAGCCCCGACAGTAATCAGCCCCAGCATTTT
CAWSPDSNQPQHF
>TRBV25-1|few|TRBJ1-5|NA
TGTGCCAGCAGTGAGCGGTCCGCCGCCGAGCAGCCCCAGCATTTT
CASSERSAAEQPQHF
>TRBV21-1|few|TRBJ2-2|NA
TGTGCCAGCAGCAAAGGCGGGCCACCGAACACCGGGGAGCTGTTTTTT
CASSKGGPPNTGELFF
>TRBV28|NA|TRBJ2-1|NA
TGTGCCAGCAGGGCCTGGGGGGCCCTCTCCTACAATGAGCAGTTCTTC
CASRAWGALSYNEQFF
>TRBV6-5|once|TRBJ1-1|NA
TGTGCCAGCAGTTACTCGTTCACCCCGAACACTGAAGCTTTCTTT
CASSYSFTPNTEAFF